This passage covers 31 T cell receptor beta chains from one sample sequenced in a study of early T cells in non-severe SARS-CoV-2 infection. One entry per CDR3 protein, called by TCRdb with MiXCR from the 5' RACE reads. The sample holds about 18,000 distinct CDR3 sequences, around 5.7% seen once. The specimen sequenced was whole blood. These receptors originate from an adult who was a healthcare worker with PCR-confirmed SARS-CoV-2 infection or an uninfected control (not recorded which).

In this sample, this clonotype turned up many times. The chain uses TRBV3-1 and TRBJ1-1; 9 bases are a match to TRBD1. Per the germline V gene, CDR1 is LGHDT and CDR2 is YNNKEL (reference sequence). V lost 6 bases and J lost 5; bases outside the gene matches: 10. This CDR3 spans 15 amino acids. The CDR3 protein is CASREQGARRTEAFF. The CDR3 bases are TGTGCCAGCAGAGAACAGGGGGCGCGCAGGACTGAAGCTTTCTTT.

This clonotype is termed medium-sized. This rearrangement joins TRBV5-1 to TRBJ1-6; no firm D call. Per the germline V gene, CDR1 is SGHRS and CDR2 is YFSETQ. The CDR3 totals 16 residues. V lost 4 bases to trimming and J lost 0 bases, with 11 bases between them. DNA for the CDR3: TGCGCCAGCAGCCGGACCGTGAGCTCCTATAATTCACCCCTCCACTTT. Translated: CASSRTVSSYNSPLHF. Supplemented by reference TRBV5-1 and TRBJ1-6, the full variable domain reads KAGVTQTPRYLIKTRGQQVTLSCSPISGHRSVSWYQQTPGQGLQFLFEYFSETQRNKGNFPGRFSGRQFSNSRSEMNVSTLELGDSALYLCASSRTVSSYNSPLHFGNGTRLTVT.

This clonotype was picked up many times. V gene TRBV7-4 combines with J gene TRBJ1-4; a possible D gene is TRBD1 (5 bases). Trimming took off 7 bases at V and 1 base at J, with 19 bases between the two ends. The germline V gene encodes CDR1 SGHVT and CDR2 SQSDAQ. This CDR3 spans 17 amino acids. This CDR3 is CASIKPSGQGTNEKLFF. The CDR3 DNA follows: TGTGCCAGCATTAAACCGTCGGGCCAGGGAACTAATGAAAAACTGTTTTTT.

At least ten counts were recorded for this clonotype. This chain uses TRBV27 with TRBJ2-4; unclear D gene. V was shortened by 4 bases and J by 7 bases, with 23 bases between the two germline ends. This CDR3 region has 17 residues. Germline CDR1 MNHEY, CDR2 SMNVEV (reference sequence). The CDR3 bases are TGTGCCAGCAGTTCCATAGGATCTCGAAGCGCATGGAACATTCAGTACTTC. Translated: CASSSIGSRSAWNIQYF.

This clonotype was counted at least ten times. This chain connects TRBV3-1 to TRBJ2-7; D possibly uses TRBD1 or TRBD2 (5 bases each). V gave up 1 base and J gave up 6 bases, with 10 bases separating them. The CDR3 contains 13 residues. Germline lookup yields CDR1 LGHDT and CDR2 YNNKEL (reference sequence). The CDR3 nucleotides are TGTGCCAGCAGCCAAGTGTCAGGGAGCGAGCAGTACTTC. This codes for CASSQVSGSEQYF.

This clonotype was seen more than once but under ten times. The rearrangement uses TRBV4-1 and TRBJ2-1; D call uncertain. CDR3 length equals 19 residues. V was trimmed by 0 bases and J by 5 bases, leaving 23 bases between them. In germline, CDR1 is MGHRA, CDR2 YSYEKL. This CDR3 reads CASSQEIGLGYSDHNEQFF. CDR3 nucleotide sequence: TGCGCCAGCAGCCAAGAGATAGGGTTAGGCTATAGTGACCACAATGAGCAGTTCTTC.

By share, this clonotype counts as medium-sized. The V and J genes are TRBV20-1 and TRBJ1-5; possible D gene TRBD1, 5 bases. Germline values: CDR1 DFQATT, CDR2 SNEGSKA (reference sequence). Between the trimmed V and J ends, which lost 3 bases and 1 base, there was a span of 7 bases. The CDR3 totals 13 residues. The DNA for the CDR3 is TGCAGTGCTAGTGGGGACAGCAATCAGCCCCAGCATTTT. This gives the protein CSASGDSNQPQHF.

The sample holds many counts of this clonotype. V and J are TRBV28 and TRBJ2-3; D call uncertain. V dropped 3 bases and J dropped 8 bases, with 6 bases sitting between them. This CDR3 is 11 amino acids long. Germline V CDR1 and CDR2: MDHEN, SYDVKM. CDR3 nucleotide sequence: TGTGCCAGCAGTTTGGGTAGTACGCAGTATTTT. Translated, it gives CASSLGSTQYF.

This clonotype was counted at least ten times. V gene TRBV12-3 or TRBV12-4 combines with J gene TRBJ1-4; a possible D gene is TRBD1 (5 bases). Trimming left V 5 bases short and J 10 bases short, with 14 bases between. The length of the CDR3 is 13 residues. The CDR3, as DNA: TGTGCCAGCAGTACCTCCGGGACCCTAAAACTGTTTTTT. The encoded protein is CASSTSGTLKLFF.

This clonotype showed up many times. This chain joins TRBV12-3 or TRBV12-4 and TRBJ2-1, with no clear D. Trimming cost V 5 bases and J 5 bases, with 7 bases left between them. The length of the CDR3 is 12 residues. This CDR3 reads CASSRLHNEQFF. The DNA of the CDR3 is TGTGCCAGCAGTCGTCTGCACAATGAGCAGTTCTTC.

This clonotype has a count of ten or more. This chain uses TRBV28 with TRBJ1-1; TRBD1 matches 10 bases. Germline CDR1 MDHEN, CDR2 SYDVKM. The ends lost 4 bases at V and 2 bases at J; junction bases unmatched: 10. This CDR3 contains 17 residues. The CDR3 protein is CASSSRRGTGVNTEAFF. As DNA, the CDR3 is TGTGCCAGCAGTTCCCGACGAGGGACAGGGGTCAACACTGAAGCTTTCTTT. The whole variable domain, remainder taken from reference TRBV28 and TRBJ1-1, is DVKVTQSSRYLVKRTGEKVFLECVQDMDHENMFWYRQDPGLGLRLIYFSYDVKMKEKGDIPEGYSVSREKKERFSLILESASTNQTSMYLCASSSRRGTGVNTEAFFGQGTRLTVV.

Ten or more counts support this clonotype. V and J are TRBV7-6 and TRBJ2-7; D is possibly TRBD2 (6 bases). The CDR3 has 14 amino acids. V lost 1 base and J 3 bases, leaving 10 bases between the germline ends. Germline V gives CDR1 SGHVS, CDR2 FNYEAQ. CDR3 nucleotide sequence: TGTGCCAGCAGCTTAGGCGTAGCGGACTACGAGCAGTACTTC. Translating gives CASSLGVADYEQYF.

There are many counts of this clonotype. This chain joins TRBV5-1 and TRBJ2-5, with TRBD1 matching over 10 bases. Per germline, CDR1 SGHRS and CDR2 YFSETQ. The CDR3 spans 18 residues. With 4 bases clipped from V and 0 bases from J, the junction kept 12 bases outside the gene matches. The CDR3 DNA is TGCGCCAGCAGCGATGAGACGACAGGGGGCATGTACCAAGAGACCCAGTACTTC. It yields the protein CASSDETTGGMYQETQYF.

In its sample, this clonotype was seen many times. This sequence joins TRBV5-1 and TRBJ2-2, with TRBD1 matching 8 bases. The CDR3 contains 16 residues. V gave up 0 bases and J gave up 1 base; unmatched junction bases: 2. Germline V gene lookup returns CDR1 SGHRS and CDR2 YFSETQ. In DNA, the CDR3 is TGCGCCAGCAGCTTGGAAGGGACAGGGAACACCGGGGAGCTGTTTTTT. This gives the protein CASSLEGTGNTGELFF.

This clonotype occurred a few times. The gene calls are TRBV12-3 or TRBV12-4 and TRBJ2-7; the match to TRBD2 covers 7 bases. This CDR3 comprises 12 residues. Trimming at V came to 6 bases and at J to 3 bases, leaving 2 bases not matched to a gene. CDR3 in amino acids: CASSGGIYEQYF. The CDR3 nucleotides read TGTGCCAGCAGCGGGGGGATCTACGAGCAGTACTTC.

At least ten counts were recorded for this clonotype. V is TRBV27 and J is TRBJ1-6; 9 bases map to TRBD1. Germline V gives CDR1 MNHEY, CDR2 SMNVEV (reference sequence). V lost 6 bases, J lost 8 bases, and 5 bases stayed unmatched. The length of the CDR3 is 14 residues. CDR3 residues: CASRDRGEDSPLHF. Here the CDR3 DNA reads TGTGCCAGCAGGGACAGGGGAGAGGATTCACCCCTCCACTTT.

The chain combines TRBV7-9 with TRBJ1-2; D gene unclear. The CDR3 contains 13 residues. The germline V gene has CDR1 SEHNR and CDR2 FQNEAQ (reference sequence). Deletions cut 0 bases from V and 2 bases from J, with 4 bases between. The CDR3 loop is CASSLAENYGYTF. The CDR3 DNA reads TGTGCCAGCAGCTTAGCCGAGAACTATGGCTACACCTTC.

In its sample, this clonotype ranks as medium-sized. The chain has TRBV30 and TRBJ2-7; TRBD2 agrees at 12 bases. The length of the CDR3 is 14 residues. Germline V gives CDR1 GTSNPN, CDR2 SVGIG (reference sequence). J gave up 3 bases and V 2 bases, and 2 bases lay outside the gene matches. The CDR3 DNA follows: TGTGCCTGGAGTCTGGGACTAGCGGGCTACGAGCAGTACTTC. This codes for CAWSLGLAGYEQYF.

In its sample, this clonotype was seen many times. The CDR3: CASTNRREQFF. The CDR3 DNA sequence: TGTGCCAGCACAAACCGTCGCGAGCAGTTCTTC. This sequence joins TRBV6-2 or TRBV6-3 and TRBJ2-1; D not resolved. V was cut by 7 bases and J by 10 bases, with 11 bases left in between. Germline CDR1 MNHEY, CDR2 SVGEGT. The CDR3 is 11 residues long.

This clonotype is medium-sized (0.01 to 0.1%) in the sample. This chain's CDR3 is CSARLAGDTGELFF. CDR3 sequence (DNA): TGCAGTGCTAGACTAGCGGGAGACACCGGGGAGCTGTTTTTT. The chain joins TRBV20-1 to TRBJ2-2, with 10 bases matching TRBD2. Looked up from germline, CDR1 is DFQATT and CDR2 is SNEGSKA (reference sequence). The CDR3 has 14 amino acids. The trim removed 2 bases at V and 3 bases at J, leaving 0 bases unmatched.

The genes are TRBV10-3 and TRBJ1-2, with TRBD1 matching 7 bases. V was pared by 0 bases and J by 4 bases, with 2 bases of the junction left unmatched. There are 14 residues in the CDR3. Germline V gives CDR1 ENHRY, CDR2 SYGVKD. CDR3 sequence reads: CAISESRGPYGYTF. For the CDR3, the DNA is TGTGCCATCAGTGAGTCAAGGGGGCCCTATGGCTACACCTTC.

CDR3 nucleotide sequence: TGTGCCAGCAGCTCCGGACTAGCGGGAGTGGGAGAGACCCAGTACTTC. Amino acid sequence: CASSSGLAGVGETQYF. The chain has TRBV5-4 and TRBJ2-5; 13 bases are shared with TRBD2. Germline V lookup: CDR1 SGHNT, CDR2 YYREEE (reference sequence). This CDR3 is built from 16 residues. V dropped 3 bases and J dropped 4; count of bases not matched to a gene: 6.

This clonotype was seen at least ten times. CDR3 loop: CASSEGQGGSGTSSTDTQYF. The CDR3 nucleotides read TGTGCCAGCAGTGAAGGGCAGGGCGGTAGCGGGACATCTAGCACAGATACGCAGTATTTT. The chain has TRBV25-1 and TRBJ2-3; 8 bases line up with TRBD2. CDR3 length equals 20 residues. V was pared by 2 bases and J by 0 bases, with 16 bases of the junction left unmatched. Germline V gene sequence: CDR1 MGHDK, CDR2 SYGVNS.

By share, this clonotype ranks as medium-sized (0.01 to 0.1%). J is TRBJ1-6 and V is TRBV20-1; possible D gene TRBD1, 5 bases. V dropped 2 bases and J dropped 2 bases, with 7 bases sitting between them. CDR3 size: 14 residues. Looked up from germline, CDR1 is DFQATT and CDR2 is SNEGSKA (reference sequence). CDR3 sequence (DNA): TGCAGTGCTAGATGGGGGGCCTATAATTCACCCCTCCACTTT. Translation gives CSARWGAYNSPLHF.

At least ten counts were recorded for this clonotype. The chain links TRBV27 to TRBJ2-3, with 10 bases identical to TRBD2. Unmatched junction bases numbered 11, after V lost 5 bases and J lost 3 bases. CDR1 and CDR2 from the germline V gene are MNHEY and SMNVEV (reference sequence). The length of the CDR3 is 17 residues. For the CDR3, the DNA is TGTGCCAGCAGTCCGTACGCTAGCGGGAGAATTACAGATACGCAGTATTTT. It specifies CASSPYASGRITDTQYF.

This clonotype was counted many times. The chain has TRBV18 and TRBJ2-5, with no clear D. The CDR3 has 14 amino acids. Per germline, CDR1 KGHSH and CDR2 LQKENI. Trimming removed 1 base from V and 5 bases from J, with 11 bases in between. The CDR3 DNA sequence: TGTGCCAGCTCACCACTACAGACCTTGGAGACCCAGTACTTC. It yields the protein CASSPLQTLETQYF.

This clonotype occurred many times. The rearrangement links TRBV4-2 to TRBJ2-3; 9 bases map to TRBD2. Germline V gene data show CDR1 as LGHNA and CDR2 as YNFKEQ. The CDR3 covers 14 residues. V lost 3 bases and J lost 5; bases outside the gene matches: 3. The CDR3 sequence: CASSQREGKDTQYF. The CDR3 DNA reads TGTGCCAGCAGCCAGCGGGAGGGGAAAGATACGCAGTATTTT.

This clonotype was picked up many times. The chain couples TRBV29-1 to TRBJ2-7; 8 bases line up with TRBD1. Trimming cost V 1 base and J 6 bases; bases outside gene matches: 8. The germline gives CDR1 SQVTM, CDR2 ANQGSEA. This CDR3 comprises 14 residues. This CDR3 reads CSVEVGQGASEQYF. CDR3 bases: TGCAGCGTTGAAGTCGGGCAGGGGGCGAGCGAGCAGTACTTC.

This clonotype has a count of ten or more. The CDR3 loop reads CASSQGTIAKNIQYF. Here the CDR3 DNA reads TGTGCCAGCAGTCAGGGTACGATAGCCAAAAACATTCAGTACTTC. V gene TRBV25-1 combines with J gene TRBJ2-4; tentatively, D is TRBD1 (5 bases). The CDR3 contains 15 residues. Trimming removed 5 bases at V and 0 bases at J, with 11 bases between. CDR1 is MGHDK and CDR2 is SYGVNS in the germline V gene.

This clonotype was counted ten times or more. The V and J genes are TRBV4-1 and TRBJ1-5, with D possibly matching TRBD1 (6 bases). The CDR3 length is 14 residues. Per the germline V gene, CDR1 is MGHRA and CDR2 is YSYEKL. V lost 2 bases to trimming and J lost 5 bases, with 10 bases between them. The DNA for the CDR3 is TGCGCCAGCAGCCAACAACAGGGCTATCAGCCCCAGCATTTT. Its translation is CASSQQQGYQPQHF.

This clonotype was detected many times. The chain uses TRBV7-3 and TRBJ2-3; possibly TRBD1 for D (5 bases). The V end was cut by 5 bases, the J end by 4 bases, with 19 bases between. The V gene's germline CDR1 is SGHTA and CDR2 FQGTGA. This CDR3 has 16 residues. The chain's CDR3 is CASSPRPMDIADTQYF. Written as DNA, the CDR3 is TGTGCCAGCAGCCCCCGACCTATGGACATCGCAGATACGCAGTATTTT.